A selection of T cell receptor beta chains follows, all from one sample in a study of T-cell memory formation after mild COVID-19. One entry per CDR3 protein results from TCRdb running MiXCR on the 5' RACE reads. Among 410,000 or so distinct CDR3 sequences listed, 20% to 30% were seen once. The material sequenced was PBMCs or a T cell subset sorted from them (not recorded which). These receptors were obtained from an adult woman who had mild COVID-19 (a few samples of this study predate the infection). Cell type and time point are not known. The CDR3 runs from the conserved cysteine through the conserved F or W. Each record gives: V gene, D gene, J gene, clone size, CDR3 DNA, CDR3 protein. A D gene is named only where the DNA matches it firmly. The size entry is marked missing in some rows and otherwise reads once, few, many or a size class.

>TRBV6-2/TRBV6-3|-|TRBJ2-2|few
TGTGCCAGCAGTACAGTAACCCCGCGAACAGGGGAGCTGTTTTTT
CASSTVTPRTGELFF
>TRBV20-1|-|TRBJ1-1|-
TGCAGTGCTAGAAAGATGGTGTCCTCGGCCACTGAAGCTTTCTTT
CSARKMVSSATEAFF
>TRBV7-2|TRBD2|TRBJ2-2|-
TGTGCCTGTGGAAAGGCGGGAGGGGGTAACACCGGGGAGCTGTTTTTT
CACGKAGGGNTGELFF
>TRBV2|TRBD2|TRBJ2-7|-
TGTGCCATACGGAGCGGGGCCTGCGAGCAGTACTTC
CAIRSGACEQYF
>TRBV6-5|TRBD1|TRBJ1-2|-
TGTGCCAGCAGTTACGAGGGGGCATATGGCTACACCTTC
CASSYEGAYGYTF
>TRBV6-5|-|TRBJ2-4|few
TGTGCCAGCAGTCCGGCGGACACAGCCGCCCCTCTAGCCAAAAACATTCAGTACTTC
CASSPADTAAPLAKNIQYF
>TRBV5-1|TRBD2|TRBJ2-5|-
TGCGCCAGCAGCCAGGGACTAAATAAAGAGACCCAGTACTTC
CASSQGLNKETQYF
>TRBV6-6|-|TRBJ1-4|few
TGTGCCAGCAGTTTCCAGATTAATGAAAAACTGTTTTTT
CASSFQINEKLFF
>TRBV7-8|TRBD1|TRBJ2-7|many
TGTGCCAGCAGCTTGGACAGGGGGCCCATAGGGGCCTACGAGCAGTACTTC
CASSLDRGPIGAYEQYF
>TRBV6-6|TRBD2|TRBJ2-5|many
TGTGCCAGCAGGTTGTTTAGCGGGGGGCAAGAGACCCAGTACTTC
CASRLFSGGQETQYF
>TRBV11-2|TRBD2|TRBJ2-3|few
TGTGCCAGCAGCTTCGGGAGGACTAGCGGTAGCACAGATACGCAGTATTTT
CASSFGRTSGSTDTQYF
>TRBV5-8|TRBD1|TRBJ1-6|-
TGTGCCAGCAGCTTGGTTACAGGGGCCCTGCCACCCCTCCACTTT
CASSLVTGALPPLHF
>TRBV4-1|-|TRBJ1-5|-
TGCGCCAGCAGCCAAGCCTGGGGGGGGGACCAGCCCCAGCATTTT
CASSQAWGGDQPQHF
>TRBV7-3|TRBD2|TRBJ2-1|few
TGTGCCAGCAGCTTAGTTCCAAGCGGGAGTGAGAATGAGCAGTTCTTC
CASSLVPSGSENEQFF
>TRBV6-5|-|TRBJ2-5|-
TGTGCCAGCAGTACCCAGGGATTCCCACAGGAGACCCAGTACTTC
CASSTQGFPQETQYF
>TRBV29-1|TRBD1|TRBJ1-1|-
TGCAGCGCCCGCGGGGACAGGTCGAACACTGAAGCTTTCTTT
CSARGDRSNTEAFF
>TRBV5-4|-|TRBJ1-2|-
TGTGCCAGCAGCTTGCCGACAGATAACTATGGCTACACCTTC
CASSLPTDNYGYTF
>TRBV5-1|-|TRBJ2-2|few
TGCGCCAGCAGGGCGACTACCTCGAACACCGGGGAGCTGTTTTTT
CASRATTSNTGELFF
>TRBV12-3/TRBV12-4|-|TRBJ2-7|-
TGTGCCAGCAGCCGGACTACTACCTACGAGCAGTACTTC
CASSRTTTYEQYF
>TRBV5-4|TRBD2|TRBJ2-2|few
TGTGCCAGCAGCCCTCCGCGGGGGGTAGGCACCGGGGAGCTGTTTTTT
CASSPPRGVGTGELFF
>TRBV3-1|-|TRBJ2-3|-
TGTGCCAGCAGCCGGGACTTCCCAGGCACAGATACGCAGTATTTT
CASSRDFPGTDTQYF
>TRBV4-2|TRBD1|TRBJ2-6|few
TGTGCCAGCAGCCAAGATCGGTTCGGCAGGGGGTCCTCTGGGGCCAACGTCCTGACTTTC
CASSQDRFGRGSSGANVLTF
>TRBV27|TRBD1|TRBJ2-3|-
TGTGCCAGCTGCACAGGGGCGAGCACAGATACGCAGTATTTT
CASCTGASTDTQYF
>TRBV12-3/TRBV12-4|-|TRBJ1-2|-
TGTGCCAGCAGTTTACAGACCTCCGTAACCTATGGCTACACCTTC
CASSLQTSVTYGYTF
>TRBV5-5|-|TRBJ1-2|-
TGTGCCAGCAGCTTTCCCACAGAGCCGAATGGGGGCTACACCTTC
CASSFPTEPNGGYTF
>TRBV15|-|TRBJ1-2|few
TGTGCCACCAGGGGACCGTTCGGCTACACCTTC
CATRGPFGYTF
>TRBV7-9|TRBD1|TRBJ2-3|few
TGTGCCAGCAGCTTAGCCGAGACAGGGGGTGGCGCAGATACGCAGTATTTT
CASSLAETGGGADTQYF
>TRBV7-9|-|TRBJ2-5|-
TGTGCCAGCAGCTTAGAGGGACACGGCCAAGAGACCCAGTACTTC
CASSLEGHGQETQYF
>TRBV7-7|-|TRBJ2-3|-
TGTGCTAGCAGCTTAAGCGGCGCCAGCGCAGGGACGCAGTATTTT
CASSLSGASAGTQYF
>TRBV5-6|TRBD2|TRBJ2-3|-
TGTGCCAGCAGCTTGTGGAGCGGGGGTGGCGATACGCAGTATTTT
CASSLWSGGGDTQYF
>TRBV15|TRBD2|TRBJ2-1|few
TGTGCCACCAGCAGGACTAGCGGATCCTACAATGAGCAGTTCTTC
CATSRTSGSYNEQFF
>TRBV19|TRBD1|TRBJ2-1|-
TGTGCCAGTATATCTGGGACAGGGGATCAGTATGAGCAGTTCTTC
CASISGTGDQYEQFF
>TRBV28|-|TRBJ2-1|few
TGTGCCAGCAGTGATTCGGGAGTACAGCATGAGCAGTTCTTC
CASSDSGVQHEQFF
>TRBV28|-|TRBJ1-4|-
TGTGCCAGTCTTGACAGCCTTAATGAAAAACTGTTTTTT
CASLDSLNEKLFF
>TRBV29-1|-|TRBJ2-7|-
TGCAGCGTTGATTCCGACTCCTACGAGCAGTACTTC
CSVDSDSYEQYF
>TRBV4-3|TRBD1|TRBJ2-7|-
TGCGCCAGCAGCCAAGAATTGGGCCGAGGACAGGGGGCTTACGAGCAGTACTTC
CASSQELGRGQGAYEQYF
>TRBV12-3/TRBV12-4|TRBD2|TRBJ2-3|few
TGTGCCAGCAGCCCGCCCGCTAGCGGGGGGGTTGATACGCAGTATTTT
CASSPPASGGVDTQYF
>TRBV2|-|TRBJ2-1|-
TGTGCCAGCAGCAGGCTAGCTGGGGTCTATGAGCAGTTCTTC
CASSRLAGVYEQFF
>TRBV2|-|TRBJ1-1|few
TGTGCCAGCAGTAGGGGACTCTCGACTGAAGCTTTCTTT
CASSRGLSTEAFF
>TRBV12-3/TRBV12-4|TRBD2|TRBJ2-1|few
TGTGCCAGCAGTGTCCCGGGACTAGCGGGAGTAAATGAGCAGTTCTTC
CASSVPGLAGVNEQFF
>TRBV4-3|-|TRBJ2-3|-
TGCGCCAGCAGCCAAGAGGTAACGGGAGTAGGAGATACGCAGTATTTT
CASSQEVTGVGDTQYF
>TRBV7-6|TRBD2|TRBJ2-3|-
TGTGCCAGCAGCTTAATGCGGGGGGCCGACACAGATACGCAGTATTTT
CASSLMRGADTDTQYF
>TRBV5-5|TRBD2|TRBJ2-5|-
TGTGCCAGCAGCTTGGGACTAGCGGGATCAGAGACCCAGTACTTC
CASSLGLAGSETQYF
>TRBV24-1|-|TRBJ1-1|-
TGTGCCACCGCAGGGAGTCACACTGAAGCTTTCTTT
CATAGSHTEAFF
>TRBV7-2|TRBD2|TRBJ2-1|many
TGTGCCAGCAGCCGGACTAGCGGAGGGTACAATGAGCAGTTCTTC
CASSRTSGGYNEQFF
>TRBV12-3/TRBV12-4|-|TRBJ2-7|-
TGTGCCAGCAGTTTGACAGGTGTGCGTGGCGAGCAGTACTTC
CASSLTGVRGEQYF
>TRBV19|-|TRBJ2-7|-
TGTGCCAGTAGTATCAACCTAGCCTACGAGCAGTACTTC
CASSINLAYEQYF
>TRBV5-1|TRBD2|TRBJ2-7|-
TGCGCCAGCAGCACTGGGGGGGATTATGGCTACGAGCAGTACTTC
CASSTGGDYGYEQYF
>TRBV3-1|TRBD1|TRBJ2-6|few
TGTGCCAGCAGCCACAACAGGGGGCGTAGCTCTGGGGCCAACGTCCTGACTTTC
CASSHNRGRSSGANVLTF
>TRBV4-1|TRBD2|TRBJ2-5|few
TGCGCCAGCAGCCAACTCCCCCCCTTAGCGGGACAGACCCAGTACTTC
CASSQLPPLAGQTQYF
>TRBV4-3|-|TRBJ2-3|-
TGCGCCAGCAGCTTTAGGGCGTATAGCACAGATACGCAGTATTTT
CASSFRAYSTDTQYF
>TRBV2|-|TRBJ2-7|-
TGTGCCAGCACGCGGGATGTCGGGACCAACTATTTC
CASTRDVGTNYF
>TRBV6-5|-|TRBJ2-7|-
TGTGCCAGCAGTTACCAGGGTCGACACTCCTACGAGCAGTACTTC
CASSYQGRHSYEQYF
>TRBV21-1|-|TRBJ2-5|-
TGTGCCAGCAGCAAACCTAGACAGGGAAGCGAGACCCAGTACTTC
CASSKPRQGSETQYF
>TRBV30|TRBD2|TRBJ2-3|few
TGTGCCTGGAGTGTGGGAGGGGACTTCACAGATACGCAGTATTTT
CAWSVGGDFTDTQYF
>TRBV6-5|TRBD2|TRBJ2-3|few
TGTGCCAGCAGCCCGGCGGGAGCGCGGTCGGCAGATACGCAGTATTTT
CASSPAGARSADTQYF
>TRBV19|-|TRBJ2-5|few
TGTGCCAGTAGTAAGGACAGCTACCGCCAAGAGACCCAGTACTTC
CASSKDSYRQETQYF